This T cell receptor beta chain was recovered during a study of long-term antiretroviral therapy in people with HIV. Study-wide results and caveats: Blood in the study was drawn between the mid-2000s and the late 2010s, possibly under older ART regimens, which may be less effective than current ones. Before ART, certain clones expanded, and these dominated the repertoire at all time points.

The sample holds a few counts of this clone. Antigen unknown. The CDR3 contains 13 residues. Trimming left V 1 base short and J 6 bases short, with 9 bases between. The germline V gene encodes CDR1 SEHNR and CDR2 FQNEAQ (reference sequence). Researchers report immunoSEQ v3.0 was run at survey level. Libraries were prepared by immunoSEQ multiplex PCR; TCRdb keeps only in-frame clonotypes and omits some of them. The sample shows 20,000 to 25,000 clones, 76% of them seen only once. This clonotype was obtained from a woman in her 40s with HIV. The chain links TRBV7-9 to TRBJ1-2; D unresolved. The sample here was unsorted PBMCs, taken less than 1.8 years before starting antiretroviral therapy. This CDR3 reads CASSLGVGDGYTF. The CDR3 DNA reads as TGTGCCAGCAGCTTAGGAGTCGGGGATGGCTACACCTTC.